What follows is one T cell receptor (beta chain) and its context. Its cognate antigen is unknown. The CDR3 extends over 15 amino acids. Germline V gene data show CDR1 as SEHNR and CDR2 as FQNEAQ (reference sequence). With 8 bases clipped from V and 5 bases from J, the junction kept 9 bases outside the gene matches. Every subset had its genomic DNA shared out evenly among several immunoSEQ plates. Sequencing used immunoSEQ multiplex PCR; TCRdb keeps in-frame clones, though not all of them. The table lists about 1.5 million clones, 95% to 99% of them singletons, with approximately 0.45% in the top ten. The sample comes from a study of shared clonotypes between healthy human individuals. Study-wide results and caveats: The study found about 5% of naive CD4 clonotypes shared across a few donors. Genetic and exposure-history diversity was limited by the small donor number. Compared with memory subsets, naive subsets generally had larger estimated richness.

Material for sequencing was naive CD4+ T cells sorted from blood. The subset: CD45RA+ positively selected. V usage is TRBV7-9 and J usage is TRBJ2-3; 11 positions match TRBD2. The sequence derives from a man younger than 40 in good health. As DNA, the CDR3 is TGTGCCAGCGACAAACTAGCGGGAGTTAGAGATACGCAGTATTTT. Translated, it gives CASDKLAGVRDTQYF. The complete variable domain, with remaining parts taken from reference TRBV7-9 and TRBJ2-3, reads DTGVSQNPRHKITKRGQNVTFRCDPISEHNRLYWYRQTLGQGPEFLTYFQNEAQLEKSRLLSDRFSAERPKGSFSTLEIQRTEQGDSAMYLCASDKLAGVRDTQYFGPGTRLTVL.